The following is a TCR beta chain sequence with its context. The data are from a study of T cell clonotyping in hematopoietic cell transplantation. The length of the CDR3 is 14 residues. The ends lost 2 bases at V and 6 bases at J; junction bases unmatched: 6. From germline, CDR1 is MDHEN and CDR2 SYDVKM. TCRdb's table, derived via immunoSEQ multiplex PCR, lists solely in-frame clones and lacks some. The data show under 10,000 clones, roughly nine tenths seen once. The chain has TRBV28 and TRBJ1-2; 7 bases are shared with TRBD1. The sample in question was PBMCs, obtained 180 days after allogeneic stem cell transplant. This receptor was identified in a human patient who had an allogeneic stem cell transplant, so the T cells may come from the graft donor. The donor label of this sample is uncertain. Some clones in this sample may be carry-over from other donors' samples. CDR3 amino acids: CASSLPTGSDGYTF. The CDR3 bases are TGTGCCAGCAGTTTACCGACAGGGAGTGATGGCTACACCTTC.